A selection of T cell receptor beta chains follows, all from one sample in a study of PD-1 blockade in classical Hodgkin lymphoma. Repertoires were generated with immunoSEQ multiplex PCR, while TCRdb's copy carries only in-frame clones and drops some. The profile shows about 39,000 clones, 70% to 85% of them singletons. The sample was peripheral blood mononuclear cells (PBMCs), taken before the fourth cycle of nivolumab. These receptors originate from a human donor with classical Hodgkin lymphoma. Both conserved end residues are part of each CDR3. The order of the fields is J gene, V gene, D gene, CDR3 length, clone size, CDR3 DNA, CDR3 protein. The D gene is left open where the match is weak. The size of a clone is reported for some rows only, either as once, few or many, or as a class for expanded clones.

j_gene: TRBJ1-2; v_gene: TRBV7-9; d_gene: NA; len: 11; abundance: once; CDR3nt: TGTGCCAGCAGCTTAGACTATGGCTACACCTTC; CDR3aa: CASSLDYGYTF
j_gene: TRBJ2-5; v_gene: TRBV13; d_gene: TRBD2; len: 18; abundance: once; CDR3nt: TGTGCCAGCAGCTCCATGCCCCCACTAGCGGGGGGTGGTGAGACCCAGTACTTC; CDR3aa: CASSSMPPLAGGGETQYF
j_gene: TRBJ2-1; v_gene: TRBV25-1; d_gene: TRBD1; len: 15; abundance: NA; CDR3nt: TGTGCCAGCAGTTCCGGACAGGGGGGGTACAATGAGCAGTTCTTC; CDR3aa: CASSSGQGGYNEQFF
j_gene: TRBJ2-3; v_gene: TRBV5-6; d_gene: TRBD2; len: 15; abundance: NA; CDR3nt: TGTGCCAGCAGTTACGGACTAGCGGACACAGATACGCAGTATTTT; CDR3aa: CASSYGLADTDTQYF
j_gene: TRBJ1-1; v_gene: TRBV6-5; d_gene: NA; len: 16; abundance: NA; CDR3nt: TGTGCCAGCAGTTACAGGGCTATGTTATTGAACACTGAAGCTTTCTTT; CDR3aa: CASSYRAMLLNTEAFF
j_gene: TRBJ1-2; v_gene: TRBV27; d_gene: NA; len: 15; abundance: once; CDR3nt: TGTGCCAGCTCTTCCCGACTCGGGACTAACTATGGCTACACCTTC; CDR3aa: CASSSRLGTNYGYTF
j_gene: TRBJ1-2; v_gene: TRBV5-5; d_gene: NA; len: 15; abundance: once; CDR3nt: TGTGCCAGCAGCTTGTACGGGACGCGAGACTATGGCTACACCTTC; CDR3aa: CASSLYGTRDYGYTF
j_gene: TRBJ1-4; v_gene: TRBV2; d_gene: NA; len: 14; abundance: NA; CDR3nt: TGTGCCAGCAGGGAAAGGGGAACTAATGAAAAACTGTTTTTT; CDR3aa: CASRERGTNEKLFF
j_gene: TRBJ2-3; v_gene: TRBV9; d_gene: NA; len: 16; abundance: NA; CDR3nt: TGTGCCAGCAGCGTAGGGTCCTCGGGCGGTACAGATACGCAGTATTTT; CDR3aa: CASSVGSSGGTDTQYF
j_gene: TRBJ2-5; v_gene: TRBV5-5; d_gene: NA; len: 14; abundance: few; CDR3nt: TGTGCCAGCAGCTCGGGTAGCACACAAGAGACCCAGTACTTC; CDR3aa: CASSSGSTQETQYF
j_gene: TRBJ1-5; v_gene: TRBV28; d_gene: NA; len: 17; abundance: once; CDR3nt: TGTGCCAGCAGTTTGCCCCTTGACATTTACCTTCATCAGCCCCAGCATTTT; CDR3aa: CASSLPLDIYLHQPQHF
j_gene: TRBJ2-1; v_gene: TRBV4-2; d_gene: NA; len: 13; abundance: NA; CDR3nt: TGTGCCAGCAGCCAAGGGGCAGCCGATAAGCAGTTCTTC; CDR3aa: CASSQGAADKQFF
j_gene: TRBJ1-5; v_gene: TRBV14; d_gene: TRBD1; len: 18; abundance: NA; CDR3nt: TGTGCCAGCAGCCAAGAGGGGACAGGACCCTATAGCAATCAGCCCCAGCATTTT; CDR3aa: CASSQEGTGPYSNQPQHF
j_gene: TRBJ2-3; v_gene: TRBV6-1; d_gene: NA; len: 16; abundance: few; CDR3nt: TGTGCCAGCAGTGAAGCTAAACGGGGGACCCAGGATACGCAGTATTTT; CDR3aa: CASSEAKRGTQDTQYF
j_gene: TRBJ2-1; v_gene: TRBV18; d_gene: NA; len: 15; abundance: NA; CDR3nt: TGTGCCAGCTCACCCACCAGGGGCTCCTACAATGAGCAGTTCTTC; CDR3aa: CASSPTRGSYNEQFF
j_gene: TRBJ1-1; v_gene: TRBV6-5; d_gene: TRBD1; len: 15; abundance: NA; CDR3nt: TGTGCCAGCAGTGGGACAGTGCCTCGGTACACTGAAGCTTTCTTT; CDR3aa: CASSGTVPRYTEAFF
j_gene: TRBJ2-1; v_gene: TRBV7-2; d_gene: NA; len: 15; abundance: NA; CDR3nt: TGTGCCAGCAGCTACAGGGAGGGCTCCTACAATGAGCAGTTCTTC; CDR3aa: CASSYREGSYNEQFF
j_gene: TRBJ2-7; v_gene: TRBV4-2; d_gene: TRBD2; len: 18; abundance: NA; CDR3nt: TGTGCCAGCAGTTCAGGTGGCGGGCGGGGGGGCCTTGCCTACGAGCAGTACTTC; CDR3aa: CASSSGGGRGGLAYEQYF
j_gene: TRBJ2-1; v_gene: TRBV4-3; d_gene: NA; len: 17; abundance: NA; CDR3nt: TGCGCCAGCAGCTCGGCAGTGCGGGGGGCAGGGGGAGATGAGCAGTTCTTC; CDR3aa: CASSSAVRGAGGDEQFF
j_gene: TRBJ1-2; v_gene: TRBV29-1; d_gene: NA; len: 13; abundance: NA; CDR3nt: TGCAGCGTTGTGGGGGGATTTGACTATGGCTACACCTTC; CDR3aa: CSVVGGFDYGYTF
j_gene: TRBJ2-7; v_gene: TRBV4-2; d_gene: TRBD1; len: 15; abundance: NA; CDR3nt: TGTGCCAGCAGCCCCTCCGACAGGGAGATCTACGAGCAGTACTTC; CDR3aa: CASSPSDREIYEQYF
j_gene: TRBJ2-7; v_gene: TRBV4-2; d_gene: NA; len: 13; abundance: few; CDR3nt: TGTGCCAGCAGCCAAGGAGTCGGGCGAGAGCAGTACTTC; CDR3aa: CASSQGVGREQYF
j_gene: TRBJ2-7; v_gene: TRBV15; d_gene: TRBD2; len: 15; abundance: few; CDR3nt: TGTGCCACCAGCAGCCCCGGGACTAGGGAGGCCGAGCAGTACTTC; CDR3aa: CATSSPGTREAEQYF
j_gene: TRBJ2-3; v_gene: TRBV7-2; d_gene: TRBD2; len: 14; abundance: few; CDR3nt: TGTGCCAGCAGCTTCGCGGGGGGTGTAGATACGCAGTATTTT; CDR3aa: CASSFAGGVDTQYF
j_gene: TRBJ1-3; v_gene: TRBV28; d_gene: NA; len: 15; abundance: medium-sized; CDR3nt: TGTGCCAGCAGACCACAGGGACGCTCTGGAAACACCATATATTTT; CDR3aa: CASRPQGRSGNTIYF
j_gene: TRBJ2-7; v_gene: TRBV9; d_gene: NA; len: 12; abundance: once; CDR3nt: TGTGCCAGCAGCGACGACTCCTACGAGCAGTACTTC; CDR3aa: CASSDDSYEQYF
j_gene: TRBJ1-4; v_gene: TRBV29-1; d_gene: TRBD1; len: 12; abundance: NA; CDR3nt: TGCAGCGGTCAGACAGGGGATGAAAAACTGTTTTTT; CDR3aa: CSGQTGDEKLFF
j_gene: TRBJ2-7; v_gene: TRBV21-1; d_gene: NA; len: 15; abundance: NA; CDR3nt: TGTGCCAGCAGCACCAGGGACAGGAACCCTTACGAGCAGTACTTC; CDR3aa: CASSTRDRNPYEQYF
j_gene: TRBJ2-7; v_gene: TRBV6-5; d_gene: TRBD2; len: 16; abundance: NA; CDR3nt: TGTGCCAGCAGTTCCCCTAGCGGGTCAAACTCCTACGAGCAGTACTTC; CDR3aa: CASSSPSGSNSYEQYF
j_gene: TRBJ2-2; v_gene: TRBV11-2; d_gene: NA; len: 16; abundance: NA; CDR3nt: TGTGCCAGCAGCTTAGCGGCGCAGTCGAACACCGGGGAGCTGTTTTTT; CDR3aa: CASSLAAQSNTGELFF
j_gene: TRBJ2-3; v_gene: TRBV4-2; d_gene: TRBD2; len: 17; abundance: few; CDR3nt: TGTGCCAGCAGCCAAAACGCTGGCGGGGGGAACACAGATACGCAGTATTTT; CDR3aa: CASSQNAGGGNTDTQYF
j_gene: TRBJ1-5; v_gene: TRBV28; d_gene: TRBD1; len: 14; abundance: few; CDR3nt: TGTGCCAGCAGTCGGACAGGGGCGGATCAGCCCCAGCATTTT; CDR3aa: CASSRTGADQPQHF
j_gene: TRBJ2-5; v_gene: TRBV18; d_gene: NA; len: 15; abundance: NA; CDR3nt: TGTGCCAGCTCAGACAGGGCGGGGGTCCAAGAGACCCAGTACTTC; CDR3aa: CASSDRAGVQETQYF
j_gene: TRBJ1-1; v_gene: TRBV6-5; d_gene: TRBD1; len: 15; abundance: NA; CDR3nt: TGTGCCAGCAGTTACGGGGGACAGGGGCACACTGAAGCTTTCTTT; CDR3aa: CASSYGGQGHTEAFF